What follows are 10 T cell receptor beta chains derived from one specimen sequenced in a study of human T cells and chemical hapten exposure (dated by TCRdb to the early 2020s). The library was prepared using RACE. The sample was run on a NextSeq 500. The public reads were reanalyzed by TCRdb: fastp trimming at Q25, MiXCR alignment, in-frame beta chains only. Under each unique CDR3 protein, matching rows form one entry showing the most common genes and DNA. The sample includes 74,000 or so distinct CDR3 sequences, with over 9% observed a single time. The top ten clones comprise about 1.3% of the sample. What this sample's time point label stands for: patch test 1, 2 weeks after DPC sensitization. This sample's treatment or condition label indicates: therapeutic diphenylcyclopropenone sensitization with weekly scalp DPC. Sequencing used whole blood, obtained in connection with sensitization to the hapten diphenylcyclopropenone (DPC). All receptors derive from a woman aged 45 to 65 with alopecia areata. Some clones in this sample may be carry-over from other donors' samples.

The chain recombines TRBV10-1 with TRBJ1-1; 8 bases align to TRBD1. The CDR3 spans 14 residues. Trimming took 5 bases from V and 6 from J; bases not matched to a gene: 8. CDR1 WNHNN and CDR2 SYGVQD come from the germline V gene (reference sequence). The CDR3, as DNA: TGCGCCAGCAGTCGCGACAGGGGACTTGCTGAAGCTTTCTTT. It specifies CASSRDRGLAEAFF.

CDR3 region: CASRQSGREYGYTF. Written as DNA, the CDR3 is TGTGCCAGCAGGCAATCGGGGCGCGAATATGGCTACACCTTC. This rearrangement joins TRBV6-2 or TRBV6-3 to TRBJ1-2, with a possible D match to TRBD1 (5 bases). This CDR3 region has 14 residues. Germline-derived CDR1 and CDR2 are MNHEY and SVGEGT. Trimming pared 6 bases from V and 5 bases from J, leaving 16 bases between.

The gene calls are TRBV6-5 and TRBJ1-3; D may be TRBD1 (6 bases). V was cut by 5 bases and J by 2 bases, with 16 bases left in between. Germline CDR1 MNHEY, CDR2 SVGAGI. The CDR3 covers 16 residues. The CDR3 protein is CASSPPQGITGNTIYF. CDR3 DNA: TGTGCCAGCAGTCCCCCTCAGGGGATCACTGGAAACACCATATATTTT.

This clonotype was seen at least ten times. The CDR3 DNA reads TGTGCCAGTAGTACGGGACGGCAAGAGACCCAGTACTTC. Its protein product is CASSTGRQETQYF. The rearrangement joins TRBV19 to TRBJ2-5; D may be TRBD1 or TRBD2 (5 bases each). Trimming cost V 4 bases and J 2 bases, with 8 bases left between them. Per the germline V gene, CDR1 is LNHDA and CDR2 is SQIVND (reference sequence). The CDR3 length is 13 residues.

This clonotype was recorded at least ten times. The rearrangement links TRBV6-6 to TRBJ2-3, with D perhaps matching TRBD2 (6 bases). This CDR3 is built from 13 residues. The germline V gene has CDR1 MNHNY and CDR2 SVGAGI (reference sequence). The V end lost 11 bases, the J end lost 4 bases, and 16 bases lay between the germline ends. The CDR3 reads CASYLGGSDTQYF. CDR3 coding DNA: TGTGCCTCTTATTTGGGGGGATCAGATACGCAGTATTTT.

This clonotype occurred many times. This sequence joins TRBV2 and TRBJ2-4; 7 positions match TRBD1. The CDR3 spans 15 residues. Per germline, CDR1 SNHLY and CDR2 FYNNEI. After removal of 6 bases from V and 8 bases from J, the junction contained 13 bases not matched to a gene. The CDR3 DNA sequence: TGTGCCAGCAGCCCGTCGACAGGGTGGTCGGACATTCAGTACTTC. Translation gives CASSPSTGWSDIQYF.

This clonotype was seen a handful of times. This sequence joins TRBV20-1 and TRBJ2-1, with D perhaps being TRBD1 or TRBD2 (5 bases each). CDR3 size: 14 residues. V was trimmed by 6 bases and J by 6 bases, leaving 18 bases between them. Per germline, CDR1 DFQATT and CDR2 SNEGSKA (reference sequence). CDR3 DNA sequence: TGCAGTGCCCGTCAGTCCGGGACGGCCAATGAGCAGTTCTTC. Its protein product is CSARQSGTANEQFF.

This clonotype was counted a few times. This sequence joins TRBV7-9 and TRBJ2-7; perhaps TRBD1 as D (5 bases). The CDR3 has 13 amino acids. The germline gives CDR1 SEHNR, CDR2 FQNEAQ (reference sequence). V shed 3 bases and J shed 7 bases, with 13 bases lying between them. The CDR3 region has the DNA TGTGCCAGCAGCTTTAAAGGGGTCGGTGAGCAGTACTTC. Protein sequence: CASSFKGVGEQYF.

This clonotype has a count of ten or more. This sequence joins TRBV6-1 and TRBJ1-5; the match to TRBD1 covers 12 bases. The ends lost 4 bases at V and 6 bases at J; junction bases unmatched: 1. CDR1 and CDR2 from the germline V gene are MNHNS and SASEGT. CDR3 size: 14 residues. DNA for the CDR3: TGTGCCAGCAGTGGGGGACAGGGGGCTCAGCCCCAGCATTTT. Amino acid sequence: CASSGGQGAQPQHF.

The CDR3 loop reads CASSSISRSRGNTDTQYF. CDR3 in DNA: TGTGCCAGCAGTTCCATCTCGAGGAGCAGGGGGAACACAGATACGCAGTATTTT. The chain carries TRBV6-5 and TRBJ2-3, with 7 bases aligning to TRBD1. CDR3 length: 18 amino acids. The germline CDR1 and CDR2 sequences are MNHEY and SVGAGI. Trimming took 4 bases from V and 2 from J; bases not matched to a gene: 15.